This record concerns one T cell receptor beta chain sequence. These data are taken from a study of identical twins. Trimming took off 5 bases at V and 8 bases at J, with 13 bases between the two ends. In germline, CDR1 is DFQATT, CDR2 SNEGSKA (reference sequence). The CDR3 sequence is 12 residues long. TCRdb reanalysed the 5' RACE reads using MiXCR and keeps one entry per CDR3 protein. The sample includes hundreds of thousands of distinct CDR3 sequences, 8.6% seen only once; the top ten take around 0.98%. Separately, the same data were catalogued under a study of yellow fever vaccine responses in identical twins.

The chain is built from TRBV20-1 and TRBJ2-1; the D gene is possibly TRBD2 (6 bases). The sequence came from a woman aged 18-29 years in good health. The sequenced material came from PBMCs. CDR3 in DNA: TGCAGTGCTCCGGGAGTGGGAGATGAGCAGTTCTTC. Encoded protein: CSAPGVGDEQFF.